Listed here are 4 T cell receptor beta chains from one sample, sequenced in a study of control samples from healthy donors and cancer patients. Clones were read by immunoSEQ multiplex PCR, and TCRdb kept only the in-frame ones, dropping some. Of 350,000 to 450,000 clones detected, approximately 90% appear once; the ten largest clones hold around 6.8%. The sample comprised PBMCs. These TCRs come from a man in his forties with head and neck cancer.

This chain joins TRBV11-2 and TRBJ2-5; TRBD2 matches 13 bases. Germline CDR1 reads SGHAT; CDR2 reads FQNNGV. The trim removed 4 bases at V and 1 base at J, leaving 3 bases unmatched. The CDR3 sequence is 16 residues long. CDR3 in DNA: TGTGCCAGCAGCTGGGGGACTAGCGGGGCCCAAGAGACCCAGTACTTC. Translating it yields CASSWGTSGAQETQYF.

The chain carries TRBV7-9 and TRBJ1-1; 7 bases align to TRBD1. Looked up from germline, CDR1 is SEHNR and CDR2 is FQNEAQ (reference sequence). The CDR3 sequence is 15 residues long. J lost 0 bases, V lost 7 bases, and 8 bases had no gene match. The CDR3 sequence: CASNRQGSMNTEAFF. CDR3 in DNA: TGTGCCAGCAACCGACAGGGTTCCATGAACACTGAAGCTTTCTTT.

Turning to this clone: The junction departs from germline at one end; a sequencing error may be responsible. The CDR3 loop reads CASSLDTSYNEQFF. CDR3 sequence (DNA): TGCGCCAGCAGTTTGGACACCTCCTACAATGAGCAGTTCTTC. V usage is TRBV5-1 and J usage is TRBJ2-1, with D maybe TRBD1 (5 bases). The CDR3 covers 14 residues. Germline assignment: CDR1 SGHRS and CDR2 YFSETQ.

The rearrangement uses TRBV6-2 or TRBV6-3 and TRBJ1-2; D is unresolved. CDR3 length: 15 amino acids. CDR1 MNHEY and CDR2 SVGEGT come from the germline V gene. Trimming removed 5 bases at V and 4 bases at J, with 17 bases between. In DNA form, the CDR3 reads TGTGCCAGCAGTATGCCCCCGCTGCCTGCCTATGGCTACACCTTC. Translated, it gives CASSMPPLPAYGYTF.